Listed below are T cell receptor beta chains from one sample, sequenced in a study of blood T cell repertoires in COVID-19. The repertoire was sequenced with immunoSEQ multiplex PCR; TCRdb's copy has only in-frame clones and lacks some. The sample includes around 260,000 clones, around four fifths of them seen just once. Sequenced sample: peripheral blood. The source of these receptors is a man aged 55-75 years who had recovered from COVID-19. CDR3s include the opening cysteine and the closing phenylalanine or tryptophan. A D gene is named only where the DNA matches it firmly. Only some rows state a clone size, as once, few, many or a class for expanded clones.

size	J	V	D	CDR3	DNA
-	TRBJ2-7	TRBV18	TRBD1	CASSSNPGTGVEYF	TGTGCCAGCTCATCCAATCCCGGGACAGGGGTTGAATACTTC
-	TRBJ2-6	TRBV5-1	-	CASSLSAGEANVLTF	TGCGCCAGCAGCTTGTCGGCAGGGGAGGCCAACGTCCTGACTTTC
-	TRBJ2-5	TRBV18	TRBD1	CASSPPGQGQETQYF	TGTGCCAGCTCACCCCCGGGACAGGGGCAAGAGACCCAGTACTTC
few	TRBJ2-3	TRBV24-1	-	CATSDPEQGTDTQYF	TGTGCCACCAGTGACCCGGAACAGGGCACAGATACGCAGTATTTT
-	TRBJ2-7	TRBV19	TRBD2	CASRGGSTYEQYF	TGTGCCAGTAGAGGCGGGAGCACCTACGAGCAGTACTTC
-	TRBJ2-7	TRBV7-9	TRBD2	CASSPLGLAVYEQYF	TGTGCCAGCAGCCCCTTGGGACTAGCGGTCTACGAGCAGTACTTC
-	TRBJ2-7	TRBV1	-	CTSRNGTSGNPSQYF	TGCACCAGCAGAAACGGGACTAGCGGGAACCCCTCGCAGTACTTC
-	TRBJ1-1	TRBV7-9	TRBD1	CASSLPGQANTEAFF	TGTGCCAGCAGCTTACCGGGACAGGCAAACACTGAAGCTTTCTTT
-	TRBJ2-7	TRBV7-9	-	CASSLQGSSYEQYF	TGTGCCAGCAGCTTACAGGGCAGCTCCTACGAGCAGTACTTC
-	TRBJ2-2	TRBV5-4	TRBD2	CASSPWRGGEAGELFF	TGTGCCAGCAGCCCCTGGCGGGGGGGCGAGGCCGGGGAGCTGTTTTTT
-	TRBJ2-1	TRBV2	-	CASSNGLQTLTEQFF	TGTGCCAGCAGTAATGGGCTACAGACGCTTACGGAGCAGTTCTTC
-	TRBJ2-2	TRBV7-2	-	CASTLSAAATGELFF	TGTGCCAGCACCCTGTCAGCAGCGGCCACCGGGGAGCTGTTTTTT
-	TRBJ1-1	TRBV5-1	-	CASSQEQGLNTEAFF	TGCGCCAGCAGCCAGGAACAGGGCCTGAACACTGAAGCTTTCTTT
-	TRBJ2-7	TRBV29-1	-	CSVVWLSQGAYEQYF	TGCAGCGTTGTATGGCTATCACAGGGCGCTTACGAGCAGTACTTC
once	TRBJ2-1	TRBV27	TRBD2	CASSLGGGGRGNEQFF	TGTGCCAGCAGTTTGGGTGGCGGCGGGAGGGGAAATGAGCAGTTCTTC
-	TRBJ2-3	TRBV29-1	-	CSATTVPNTQYF	TGCAGCGCCACGACAGTCCCAAATACGCAGTATTTT
few	TRBJ2-3	TRBV7-2	TRBD2	CASSRKRGLAGGVDTQYF	TGTGCCAGCAGCAGAAAACGGGGACTAGCGGGAGGGGTGGATACGCAGTATTTT
once	TRBJ2-1	TRBV5-1	-	CASSLGSREAEQFF	TGCGCCAGCAGCTTGGGGTCCAGGGAAGCTGAGCAGTTCTTC
-	TRBJ2-7	TRBV28	-	CASRPNPVSYEQYF	TGTGCCAGCAGGCCCAACCCAGTCTCCTACGAGCAGTACTTC
-	TRBJ2-1	TRBV5-6	-	CASSLRAGDAYNEQFF	TGTGCCAGCAGCTTGAGGGCAGGGGATGCCTACAATGAGCAGTTCTTC
-	TRBJ1-1	TRBV2	TRBD1	CASSESGGQGNTEAFF	TGTGCCAGCAGTGAAAGTGGGGGACAGGGGAACACTGAAGCTTTCTTT
once	TRBJ1-2	TRBV11-3	-	CASSLSGADYTF	TGTGCCAGCAGCTTATCAGGCGCCGACTACACCTTC